The 19 T cell receptor beta chains given below trace back to one sample, sequenced in a study of blood T cells in healthy people across ages. Together with a sample-barcoded 5' primer, a J-beta primer mix was included in a second PCR lasting roughly 6 to 12 cycles. TCRdb reprocessed the 5' RACE reads with MiXCR, giving one entry per CDR3 protein. The sample includes approximately 960,000 distinct CDR3 sequences, approximately 32% seen only once; the top ten take about 10%. These same records also appear under a second study, on T cells of mothers and their children.

Sequencing was performed on blood. Source of these receptors: a woman in her forties in good health.

The chain carries TRBV29-1 and TRBJ2-2; TRBD2 agrees at 9 bases. Unmatched junction bases numbered 6, after V lost 4 bases and J lost 3 bases. This CDR3 is 15 amino acids long. CDR1 is SQVTM and CDR2 is ANQGSEA in the germline V gene. CDR3 DNA: TGCAGCGTTGTCGGCGGGGGGGCGTACACCGGGGAGCTGTTTTTT. It yields the protein CSVVGGGAYTGELFF.

This clonotype was seen more than once but under ten times. This sequence joins TRBV5-1 and TRBJ2-5; a possible D gene is TRBD2 (6 bases). This CDR3 has 15 amino acids. CDR1 and CDR2 from the germline V gene are SGHRS and YFSETQ. Trimming removed 2 bases from V and 2 bases from J, with 13 bases in between. This chain's CDR3 is CASSFLTRPQETQYF. CDR3 DNA sequence: TGCGCCAGCAGCTTCCTGACTAGACCGCAAGAGACCCAGTACTTC. Complete variable domain (other parts from reference TRBV5-1 and TRBJ2-5): KAGVTQTPRYLIKTRGQQVTLSCSPISGHRSVSWYQQTPGQGLQFLFEYFSETQRNKGNFPGRFSGRQFSNSRSEMNVSTLELGDSALYLCASSFLTRPQETQYFGPGTRLLVL.

The chain is built from TRBV4-1 and TRBJ2-5; D remains unclear. Germline-derived CDR1 and CDR2 are MGHRA and YSYEKL. The V end was cut by 0 bases, the J end by 0 bases, with 8 bases between. The CDR3 is made up of 15 amino acids. The CDR3 region is CASSQDWLHQETQYF. CDR3 DNA sequence: TGCGCCAGCAGCCAAGATTGGCTCCACCAAGAGACCCAGTACTTC.

A few counts support this clonotype. V and J are TRBV9 and TRBJ1-5, with TRBD1 matching 8 bases. Germline loops: CDR1 SGDLS, CDR2 YYNGEE. This CDR3 has 13 residues. V lost 4 bases to trimming and J lost 8 bases; unmatched junction nucleotides: 5. The chain's CDR3 is CASSSDRGEPQHF. The CDR3 nucleotides are TGTGCCAGCAGCTCCGACAGGGGAGAGCCCCAGCATTTT. The complete variable domain, with remaining parts taken from reference TRBV9 and TRBJ1-5, reads DSGVTQTPKHLITATGQRVTLRCSPRSGDLSVYWYQQSLDQGLQFLIQYYNGEERAKGNILERFSAQQFPDLHSELNLSSLELGDSALYFCASSSDRGEPQHFGDGTRLSIL.

The CDR3: CSALPGQGSTDTQYF. The CDR3 DNA sequence: TGCAGTGCCCTACCGGGACAGGGTTCCACAGATACGCAGTATTTT. V is TRBV20-1 and J is TRBJ2-3; 9 nucleotides match TRBD1. This CDR3 region has 15 residues. The germline CDR1 and CDR2 sequences are DFQATT and SNEGSKA (reference sequence). With 6 bases clipped from V and 2 bases from J, the junction kept 9 bases outside the gene matches.

The rearrangement links TRBV6-5 to TRBJ1-1; TRBD1 is a possible D gene (5 bases). The CDR3 length is 13 residues. Germline CDR1 reads MNHEY; CDR2 reads SVGAGI. V dropped 5 bases and J dropped 6 bases, with 13 bases sitting between them. DNA for the CDR3: TGTGCCAGCAGTAGAACCGGGACGGCTGAAGCTTTCTTT. Its translation is CASSRTGTAEAFF.

The genes are TRBV6-1 and TRBJ2-3; D remains ambiguous. The CDR3 sequence is 14 residues long. V lost 8 bases, J lost 0 bases, and 12 bases lay in between. The germline V gene encodes CDR1 MNHNS and CDR2 SASEGT. CDR3 amino acids: CASSDRRSTDTQYF. The CDR3 DNA sequence: TGTGCCAGCTCCGATAGGCGGAGCACAGATACGCAGTATTTT.

This clonotype was counted ten times or more. V is TRBV12-3 or TRBV12-4 and J is TRBJ1-4; 9 nucleotides line up with TRBD1. Losses at the gene ends were 0 bases for V and 5 bases for J; bases not matched to a gene: 1. This CDR3 is built from 15 residues. The CDR3 region is CASSLAGTGNEKLFF. For the CDR3, the DNA is TGTGCCAGCAGTTTAGCGGGGACAGGGAATGAAAAACTGTTTTTT.

V gene TRBV5-1 combines with J gene TRBJ1-1; no clear D gene. CDR3 length: 15 amino acids. Germline V gene lookup returns CDR1 SGHRS and CDR2 YFSETQ. Deletions cut 4 bases from V and 1 base from J, with 14 bases between. The chain's CDR3 is CASSPSAGRNTEAFF. CDR3 coding DNA: TGCGCCAGCAGCCCTAGCGCGGGGAGGAACACTGAAGCTTTCTTT.

The CDR3 bases are TGTGCCAGCAGCTTAGCCGGGACGGCCAGCGGCTACACCTTC. It codes for CASSLAGTASGYTF. The chain combines TRBV7-2 with TRBJ1-2; a possible D gene is TRBD1 (5 bases). Germline values: CDR1 SGHTA, CDR2 FQGNSA. This CDR3 comprises 14 residues. V was trimmed by 0 bases and J by 8 bases, leaving 13 bases between them.

This clonotype was detected only a few times. The genes are TRBV10-3 and TRBJ2-3; TRBD1 aligns across 9 bases. Germline V CDR1 and CDR2: ENHRY, SYGVKD. V shed 10 bases, J shed 4 bases, and the junction held 9 bases outside the gene matches. The CDR3 runs 14 residues. The CDR3 protein is CATLRTGVADTQYF. CDR3 in DNA: TGTGCCACCCTCCGGACAGGGGTCGCAGATACGCAGTATTTT.

In its sample, this clonotype was seen a few times. V and J are TRBV27 and TRBJ2-5; possibly TRBD1 for D (6 bases). The CDR3 is 14 residues long. V shed 3 bases and J shed 2 bases, with 10 bases lying between them. Germline CDR1 reads MNHEY; CDR2 reads SMNVEV (reference sequence). CDR3 DNA sequence: TGTGCCAGCAGTTTTCTAGACAGGCAAGAGACCCAGTACTTC. Its translation: CASSFLDRQETQYF.

In the case of this clonotype: Given a much more abundant clone one base away, this may be a read error. The V and J genes are TRBV24-1 and TRBJ2-7; D is uncertain. The CDR3 extends over 13 amino acids. From germline, CDR1 is KGHDR and CDR2 SFDVKD. Trimming took off 3 bases at V and 7 bases at J, with 12 bases between the two ends. CDR3 coding DNA: TGTGCCACCAGTGATGGACCACTGGGGGAGCAGTACTTC. This translates into CATSDGPLGEQYF.

This clonotype has more than one count but fewer than ten. The chain has TRBV10-3 and TRBJ1-2; no clear D. The CDR3 extends over 11 amino acids. Trimming stripped 4 bases from V and 4 bases from J, with 4 bases between. Germline CDR1 is ENHRY and CDR2 is SYGVKD. The CDR3 coding sequence is TGTGCCATCAGTGCTAGCTATGGCTACACCTTC. Its protein is CAISASYGYTF.

This rearrangement joins TRBV28 to TRBJ1-2; possibly TRBD1 for D (6 bases). This CDR3 comprises 17 residues. V was pared by 5 bases and J by 1 base, with 20 bases between. Germline V gene data show CDR1 as MDHEN and CDR2 as SYDVKM. CDR3 residues: CASSHLPTGYDNYGYTF. In DNA form, the CDR3 reads TGTGCCAGCAGTCATCTCCCTACAGGGTACGATAACTATGGCTACACCTTC.

The table lists this clonotype with a count of one. A read error may explain this, as a much larger clone is one base away. The rearrangement links TRBV7-6 to TRBJ2-7, with 9 bases matching TRBD1. This CDR3 is 16 amino acids long. In germline, CDR1 is SGHVS, CDR2 FNYEAQ. The CDR3 sequence is CAGSLGGQGLSYEQYF. The CDR3 region has the DNA TGTGCCGGCAGCTTAGGGGGACAGGGCCTCTCCTACGAGCAGTACTTC.

The chain has TRBV6-6 and TRBJ2-3; TRBD1 might be the D (6 bases). Between the trimmed V and J ends, which lost 5 bases and 4 bases, there was a span of 19 bases. The CDR3 extends over 16 amino acids. The germline CDR1 and CDR2 sequences are MNHNY and SVGAGI (reference sequence). CDR3: CASSRYRVMEPDTQYF. The CDR3 region has the DNA TGTGCCAGCAGTCGGTACAGGGTGATGGAACCAGATACGCAGTATTTT.

This clonotype was seen more than once but under ten times. J is TRBJ2-5 and V is TRBV28; 9 positions match TRBD2. CDR1 and CDR2 from the germline V gene are MDHEN and SYDVKM. Trimming at V came to 2 bases and at J to 3 bases, leaving 4 bases not matched to a gene. The length of the CDR3 is 15 residues. CDR3 in DNA: TGTGCCAGCAGTTTAGCGGCTAGCGGGGAAGAGACCCAGTACTTC. It translates to CASSLAASGEETQYF.

At least ten counts were recorded for this clonotype. The chain carries TRBV10-3 and TRBJ2-7; 8 bases are shared with TRBD1. Germline-derived CDR1 and CDR2 are ENHRY and SYGVKD. J gave up 4 bases and V 4 bases, and 21 bases lay outside the gene matches. The CDR3 contains 19 residues. Written as DNA, the CDR3 is TGTGCCATCAGTGTTTTCTCGGGACAGGTTTCCAAGGAGGGGTACGAGCAGTACTTC. This gives the protein CAISVFSGQVSKEGYEQYF.